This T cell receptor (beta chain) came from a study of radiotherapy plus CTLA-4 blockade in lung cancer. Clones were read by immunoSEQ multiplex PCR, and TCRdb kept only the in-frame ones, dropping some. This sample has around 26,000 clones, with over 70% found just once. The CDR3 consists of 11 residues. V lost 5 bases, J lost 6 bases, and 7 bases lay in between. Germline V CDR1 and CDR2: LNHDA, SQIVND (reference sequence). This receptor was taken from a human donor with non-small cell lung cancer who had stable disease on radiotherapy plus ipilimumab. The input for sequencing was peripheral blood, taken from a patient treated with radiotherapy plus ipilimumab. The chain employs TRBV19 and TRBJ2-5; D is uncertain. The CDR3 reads CASSSKKTQYF. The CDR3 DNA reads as TGTGCCAGTAGTTCAAAGAAGACCCAGTACTTC.